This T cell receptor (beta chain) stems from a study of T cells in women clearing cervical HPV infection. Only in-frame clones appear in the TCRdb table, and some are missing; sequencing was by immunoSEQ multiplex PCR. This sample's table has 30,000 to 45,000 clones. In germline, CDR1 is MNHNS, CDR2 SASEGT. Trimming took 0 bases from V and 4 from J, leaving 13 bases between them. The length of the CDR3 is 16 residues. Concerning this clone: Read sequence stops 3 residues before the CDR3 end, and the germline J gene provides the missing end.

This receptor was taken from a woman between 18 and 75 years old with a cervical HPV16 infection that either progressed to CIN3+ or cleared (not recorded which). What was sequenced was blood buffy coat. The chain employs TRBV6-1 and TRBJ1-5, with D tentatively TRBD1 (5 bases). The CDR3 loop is CASSEAFQGGNQPQHF. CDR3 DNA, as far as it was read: TGTGCCAGCAGTGAAGCGTTTCAGGGAGGGAATCAGCCC.